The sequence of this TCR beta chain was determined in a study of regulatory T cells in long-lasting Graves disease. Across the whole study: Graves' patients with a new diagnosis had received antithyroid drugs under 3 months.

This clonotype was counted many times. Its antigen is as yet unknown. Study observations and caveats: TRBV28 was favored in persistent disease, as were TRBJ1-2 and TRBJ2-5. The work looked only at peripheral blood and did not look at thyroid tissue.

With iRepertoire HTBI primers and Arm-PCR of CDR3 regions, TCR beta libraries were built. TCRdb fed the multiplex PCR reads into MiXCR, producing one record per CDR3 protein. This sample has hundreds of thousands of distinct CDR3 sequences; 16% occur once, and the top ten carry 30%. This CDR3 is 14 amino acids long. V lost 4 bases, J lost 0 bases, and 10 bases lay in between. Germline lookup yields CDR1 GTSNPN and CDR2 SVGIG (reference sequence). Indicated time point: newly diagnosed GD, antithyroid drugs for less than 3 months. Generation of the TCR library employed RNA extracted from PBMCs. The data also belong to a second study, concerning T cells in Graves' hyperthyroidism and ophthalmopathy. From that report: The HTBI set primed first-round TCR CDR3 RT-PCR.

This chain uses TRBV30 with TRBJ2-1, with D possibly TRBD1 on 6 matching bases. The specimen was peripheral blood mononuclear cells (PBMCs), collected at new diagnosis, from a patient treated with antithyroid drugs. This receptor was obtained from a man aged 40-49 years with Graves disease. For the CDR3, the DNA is TGTGCCTGGAAAGACAGGATCTCCTACAATGAGCAGTTCTTC. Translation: CAWKDRISYNEQFF.